Shown below are 21 T cell receptor beta chains from a single sample sequenced in a study of tissue T cells after allogeneic stem cell transplantation. TCRdb's copy holds only in-frame clones and misses some; the assay was immunoSEQ multiplex PCR. The sample has some 3,500 clones, 40% to 60% seen once. Noted time point: mouse harvest day 14 after allogeneic transplant. Tail vein injection delivered 10^7 T-cell-depleted bone marrow cells and 10^6 splenic CD5+ T cells. Source material: gut tissue. The receptors stem from a female BALB/c mouse given C57BL/6 T cells with graft-versus-host disease after an allogeneic hematopoietic cell transplant.

Note on this clone: Gene names are mouse gene names. Read sequence stops 1 residue before the CDR3 end, and the germline J gene provides the missing end. The rearrangement links TRBV26 to TRBJ2-3; 8 bases are a match to TRBD1. The CDR3 is 16 residues long. V lost 1 base and J lost 1; bases outside the gene matches: 4. Germline CDR1 is KGHPV and CDR2 is FQNQEV (reference sequence). The CDR3 protein is CASSLWQGARAETLYF. The sequenced CDR3 bases are TGTGCCAGCAGTCTGTGGCAGGGGGCGCGTGCAGAAACGCTGTAT. The full variable domain, completed using reference TRBV26 and TRBJ2-3, is NSKVIQTPRYLVKGQGQKAKMRCIPEKGHPVVFWYQQNKNNEFKFLINFQNQEVLQQIDMTEKRFSAECPSNSPCSLEIQSSEAGDSALYLCASSLWQGARAETLYFGSGTRLTVL.

This clone qualifies as medium-sized (0.01 to 0.1%). Mouse gene names and germline throughout. The CDR3 extends 1 residue past the end of the read, so its final part is completed from the germline J gene. The V gene is TRBV1, the J gene TRBJ1-1; D is uncertain. Germline lookup yields CDR1 NSQYPW and CDR2 LRSPGD (reference sequence). The CDR3 has 13 amino acids. V was cut by 1 base and J by 4 bases, with 7 bases left in between. The sequenced CDR3 bases are TGCACCTGCAGTGCAGGGGAGGGCACAGAAGTCTTC. Translation gives CTCSAGEGTEVF. In full, the CDR3 reads CTCSAGEGTEVFF. Filled out from reference TRBV1 and TRBJ1-1, the complete variable domain reads VTLLEQNPRWRLVPRGQAVNLRCILKNSQYPWMSWYQQDLQKQLQWLFTLRSPGDKEVKSLPGADYLATRVTDTELRLQVANMSQGRTLYCTCSAGEGTEVFFGKGTRLTVV.

About this clone: Mouse germline and gene names are used. The CDR3 is cut off 1 residue early in the read; its end comes from the germline J gene. The rearrangement uses TRBV12-1 and TRBJ2-2, with D perhaps matching TRBD1 or TRBD2 (6 bases each). The CDR3 consists of 15 residues. CDR1 SGHSN and CDR2 HYEKVE come from the germline V gene. Trimming took off 0 bases at V and 4 bases at J, with 11 bases between the two ends. CDR3: CASSLEGGGTGQLYF. The sequenced CDR3 bases are TGTGCCAGCTCTCTCGAGGGGGGAGGCACCGGGCAGCTCTAC. Based on the CDR3 plus reference TRBV12-1 and TRBJ2-2, the full variable domain is DSGVVQSPRHIIKEKGGRSVLTCIPISGHSNVVWYQQTLGKELKFLIQHYEKVERDKGFLPSRFSVQQFDDYHSEMNMSALELEDSAMYFCASSLEGGGTGQLYFGEGSKLTVL.

Concerning this clone itself: Gene and germline names: mouse. The CDR3 end is not reached by the read, which stops 1 residue before it; the germline J gene fills it in. The chain carries TRBV15 and TRBJ2-3; no clear D. Germline values: CDR1 SGHND, CDR2 FRSKSL. V lost 4 bases, J lost 1 base, and 3 bases lay in between. CDR3 size: 12 residues. CDR3 loop: CASSWGAETLYF. The sequenced CDR3 bases are TGTGCCAGCAGTTGGGGTGCAGAAACGCTGTAT.

About this clone: Genes and germline come from the mouse. The DNA ends 1 residue before the CDR3 does, and the rest of the CDR3 is filled in from the germline J gene. The V call is TRBV4, the J call TRBJ2-1; TRBD2 aligns across 14 bases. The CDR3 has 17 amino acids. V gave up 5 bases and J gave up 7 bases; unmatched junction bases: 10. Germline V gene lookup returns CDR1 LGHDT and CDR2 YNNKQL (reference sequence). CDR3 loop: CASSHRDWGGARAEQFF. The CDR3 bases that were read are TGTGCCAGCAGCCACCGGGACTGGGGGGGCGCAAGGGCTGAGCAGTTC.

This clone has a single count. The gene symbols are mouse symbols. The DNA ends 1 residue before the CDR3 does, and the rest of the CDR3 is filled in from the germline J gene. The chain employs TRBV26 and TRBJ1-6; D is uncertain. TRBJ1-6 is sorted into the ORF group, with uncertain function. Deletions cut 3 bases from V and 5 bases from J, with 5 bases between. This CDR3 contains 13 residues. Germline V gives CDR1 KGHPV, CDR2 FQNQEV (reference sequence). The CDR3 protein is CASSLEDNSPLYF. The CDR3 bases that were read are TGTGCCAGCAGTCTAGAGGATAATTCGCCCCTCTAC.

With regard to this clone: Germline and genes here are mouse. The CDR3 goes on 1 residue after the read ends, and that part is filled in from the germline J gene. This sequence joins TRBV23 and TRBJ1-1; the DNA was not compared with TRBD1, the D call given in the table. The germline V gene has CDR1 KGHTA and CDR2 FQNQQP. The CDR3 runs to 14 residues. The CDR3 is CSSSRDRGDTEVFF. Partial CDR3 DNA: TGCTCCAGCAGTCGGGACAGGGGAGACACAGAAGTCTTC.

Only a few counts were recorded for this clone. Gene names denote mouse genes. The read finishes 1 residue shy of the CDR3 end, and the germline J gene is used to complete it. The chain recombines TRBV3 with TRBJ2-1; D possibly corresponds to TRBD1 (6 bases). The CDR3 runs to 15 residues. Trimming cost V 6 bases and J 1 base, with 13 bases left between them. The V gene's germline CDR1 is SNHLY and CDR2 FYNGKV (reference sequence). Incomplete CDR3 DNA: TGTGCCAGCAGTCAGGGACAAACAAACTATGCTGAGCAGTTC. Its protein is CASSQGQTNYAEQF. The CDR3 in its entirety is CASSQGQTNYAEQFF.

This clone is classed as large. The gene symbols are mouse symbols. Coverage ceases 1 residue before the CDR3 finishes, and the germline J gene fills in the end. The chain couples TRBV3 to TRBJ2-7; D gene uncertain. Germline CDR1 reads SNHLY; CDR2 reads FYNGKV (reference sequence). The CDR3 runs to 12 residues. V dropped 4 bases and J dropped 4 bases, with 8 bases sitting between them. Partial CDR3 DNA: TGTGCCAGCAGCTCCTCAACGTATGAACAGTAC. This translates into CASSSSTYEQY. The CDR3 as a whole reads CASSSSTYEQYF.

As concerns this clone: Germline and genes here are mouse. The sequenced fragment ends 1 residue before the CDR3 boundary, so the rest is inferred from the germline J gene. The chain employs TRBV5 and TRBJ1-4, with TRBD1 as a possible D gene (5 bases). The germline V gene has CDR1 LGHNA and CDR2 YNLKQL (reference sequence). The CDR3 is 15 amino acids. V lost 0 bases and J 0 bases, leaving 5 bases between the germline ends. The CDR3 sequence is CASSQEGVSNERLFF. The sequenced part of the CDR3 DNA is TGTGCCAGCAGCCAAGAAGGGGTTTCCAACGAAAGATTATTT.

About this clone itself: Mouse names are used for the genes. The read stops 1 residue short of the end of the CDR3; the missing end is completed from the germline J gene. This chain connects TRBV13-2 to TRBJ2-3, with 10 nucleotides matching TRBD2. CDR3 length: 16 residues. Trimming cost V 1 base and J 2 bases; bases outside gene matches: 4. Germline V CDR1 and CDR2: NNHNN, SYGAGS (reference sequence). The part of the CDR3 DNA that was read is TGTGCCAGCGGTGATCCTGGGGGGGCCTATGCAGAAACGCTGTAT. This encodes CASGDPGGAYAETLY. The complete CDR3 protein is CASGDPGGAYAETLYF.

About this clone: Mouse gene names apply. Sequencing ends 1 residue short of the CDR3 end; the germline J gene provides the rest. This rearrangement joins TRBV12-2 to TRBJ1-2, with D tentatively TRBD1 (6 bases). Germline V gene data show CDR1 as SGHLS and CDR2 as HYDKME. This CDR3 has 15 amino acids. The germline V and J ends were trimmed by 3 bases and 1 base, with 14 bases remaining between them. CDR3 residues: CASSSYREVNSDYTF. Incomplete CDR3 DNA: TGTGCCAGCTCTTCCTACAGGGAGGTAAACTCCGACTACACC.

This clone is labeled large. Gene names and germline match the mouse. The read ends 1 residue shy of where the CDR3 ends; the end is completed using the germline J gene. This chain links TRBV1 with TRBJ1-5; TRBD1 might be the D (5 bases). The germline CDR1 and CDR2 sequences are NSQYPW and LRSPGD (reference sequence). V lost 3 bases to trimming and J lost 0 bases, with 9 bases between them. The CDR3 totals 15 residues. The CDR3 bases that were read are TGCACCTGCAGTGCGCGACAGAATAACAACCAGGCTCCGCTT. Translating it yields CTCSARQNNNQAPL. In full, the CDR3 is CTCSARQNNNQAPLF.

By share, this clone ranks as medium-sized. Germline and genes: mouse. The CDR3 is cut off 1 residue early in the read; its end comes from the germline J gene. This chain connects TRBV23 to TRBJ2-7; the table names TRBD2, a call not compared with the DNA. Germline assignment: CDR1 KGHTA and CDR2 FQNQQP. The CDR3 loop spans 16 amino acids. The CDR3 loop is CSSSQLTGESSYEQYF. CDR3 DNA, as far as it was read: TGCTCCAGCAGTCAACTGACTGGGGAAAGCTCCTATGAACAGTAC. Combining the CDR3 with reference TRBV23 and TRBJ2-7 gives the whole variable domain DAAVTQKPRYLIKMKGQEAEMKCIPEKGHTAVFWYQQKQSKELKFLIYFQNQQPLDQIDMVKERFSAVCPSSSLCSLGIRTCEAEDSALYLCSSSQLTGESSYEQYFGPGTRLTVL.

About this clone: Any gene name here is a mouse gene name. The read ends 1 residue before the CDR3 terminus; that terminus is restored from the germline J gene. The rearrangement joins TRBV12-1 to TRBJ2-2, with 11 nucleotides matching TRBD2. This CDR3 contains 17 residues. V dropped 1 base and J dropped 4; count of bases not matched to a gene: 7. Germline lookup yields CDR1 SGHSN and CDR2 HYEKVE. CDR3 amino acids: CASSLNWGGAITGQLYF. The sequenced CDR3 bases are TGTGCCAGCTCTCTAAACTGGGGGGGCGCGATCACCGGGCAGCTCTAC. Full variable domain (rest looked up from reference TRBV12-1 and TRBJ2-2): DSGVVQSPRHIIKEKGGRSVLTCIPISGHSNVVWYQQTLGKELKFLIQHYEKVERDKGFLPSRFSVQQFDDYHSEMNMSALELEDSAMYFCASSLNWGGAITGQLYFGEGSKLTVL.

Comments on this clone: The genes and germline here are from mouse. The CDR3 goes on 1 residue after the read ends, and that part is filled in from the germline J gene. V and J are TRBV22 and TRBJ1-2; the table gives TRBD1 as D, unverified against the DNA. TRBV22 is a listed pseudogene. This CDR3 region has 15 residues. CDR3 in amino acids: CASSCLGTANSDYTF. The CDR3 DNA, read in part, is TGTGCCAGCAGTTGCCTCGGGACAGCAAACTCCGACTACACC.

On this clone itself: Gene names and germline match the mouse. The read stops 1 residue short of the end of the CDR3; the missing end is completed from the germline J gene. The rearrangement joins TRBV12-1 to TRBJ2-4, with D perhaps TRBD2 (5 bases). CDR3 length: 12 residues. CDR1 is SGHSN, CDR2 HYEKVE, per germline. With 0 bases removed from V and 5 bases from J, the gap between germline ends came to 5 bases. The part of the CDR3 DNA that was read is TGTGCCAGCTCTCTCTGGGGAAACACCTTGTAC. Amino acid sequence: CASSLWGNTLY. The entire CDR3 is CASSLWGNTLYF.

This clone is judged large. The gene symbols are mouse symbols. The read terminates 1 residue before the CDR3 end, so the remaining end is supplied by the germline J gene. V usage is TRBV1 and J usage is TRBJ2-7, with 8 bases identical to TRBD1. The CDR3 contains 14 residues. Germline CDR1 reads NSQYPW; CDR2 reads LRSPGD (reference sequence). Trimming cost V 4 bases and J 2 bases; bases outside gene matches: 4. The CDR3 here is CTCSVGQGTYEQYF. The CDR3 bases that were read are TGCACCTGCAGTGTAGGACAGGGCACCTATGAACAGTAC.

About this clone itself: Gene labels here are mouse ones. The CDR3 end lies 1 residue beyond the end of the read and is filled in from the germline J gene. This chain joins TRBV1 and TRBJ1-2, with a weak D call TRBD1 (5 bases). The CDR3 length is 13 residues. Deletions cut 1 base from V and 4 bases from J, with 7 bases between. CDR1 and CDR2 from the germline V gene are NSQYPW and LRSPGD (reference sequence). The chain's CDR3 is CTCSAGGGSDYTF. CDR3 DNA, as far as it was read: TGCACCTGCAGTGCAGGGGGGGGCTCCGACTACACC.

Comment on this clone: Germline and genes: mouse. The CDR3 spells CASSLKVGYERLFF. The part of the CDR3 DNA that was read is TGTGCCAGCAGTCTGAAGGTTGGGTACGAAAGATTATTT. The V and J genes are TRBV26 and TRBJ1-4; D not certain. The CDR3 end is not reached by the read, which stops 1 residue before it; the germline J gene fills it in. Trimming left V 2 bases short and J 6 bases short, with 10 bases between. Germline CDR1 is KGHPV and CDR2 is FQNQEV (reference sequence). The CDR3 totals 14 residues.

Points on this clone: Gene labels here are mouse ones. The read comes to an end 1 residue before the CDR3 does, leaving the germline J gene to fill in the end. The rearrangement joins TRBV15 to TRBJ1-1; TRBD1 matches at 9 bases. Per the germline V gene, CDR1 is SGHND and CDR2 is FRSKSL. The CDR3 runs 15 residues. J gave up 0 bases and V 3 bases, and 2 bases lay outside the gene matches. CDR3 DNA, as far as it was read: TGTGCCAGCAGTTTGGGACAGGGTGCAAACACAGAAGTCTTC. It codes for CASSLGQGANTEVF. The CDR3 reads in full as CASSLGQGANTEVFF.